Shown below are 27 T cell receptor beta chains from a single sample sequenced in a study of neurological immune-mediated disorders (dated by TCRdb to about 2019). Libraries came from 5' RACE. Data came from an Illumina HiSeq 2500. Through fastp at Q25 and MiXCR, TCRdb rebuilt clones from the public reads, retaining in-frame beta chains. Rows with a matching CDR3 protein are joined into one entry that keeps the most common DNA and genes. The sample profile shows tens of thousands of distinct CDR3 sequences; roughly 4% of them were found once. The ten most abundant clones make up less than 2% of the sample. The specimen was PBMCs. The receptor source for this set is a man aged 30 to 45 with multiple sclerosis.

This clonotype has at least ten counts. This chain uses TRBV20-1 with TRBJ2-7, with 7 positions matching TRBD1. CDR1 is DFQATT, CDR2 SNEGSKA, per germline (reference sequence). V was pared by 3 bases and J by 5 bases, with 4 bases of the junction left unmatched. The CDR3 runs 12 residues. CDR3 DNA: TGCAGTGCTAGTGGACAGGTGCACGAGCAGTACTTC. Translating gives CSASGQVHEQYF.

This clonotype has at least ten counts. This sequence joins TRBV5-1 and TRBJ1-2; TRBD1 might be the D (6 bases). CDR3 length equals 13 residues. Per germline, CDR1 SGHRS and CDR2 YFSETQ. V was cut by 3 bases and J by 8 bases, with 14 bases left in between. The CDR3 spells CASSSGTPEGYTF. The CDR3 DNA follows: TGCGCCAGCAGCTCCGGGACACCTGAGGGCTACACCTTC.

This clonotype was counted at least ten times. The genes are TRBV27 and TRBJ2-7, with no clear D. The CDR3 consists of 14 residues. Trimming took off 6 bases at V and 3 bases at J, with 15 bases between the two ends. The V gene's germline CDR1 is MNHEY and CDR2 SMNVEV (reference sequence). In DNA, the CDR3 is TGTGCCAGCAGCAACCCACAGCATTTCTACGAGCAGTACTTC. It is translated as CASSNPQHFYEQYF.

This clonotype was picked up many times. The chain uses TRBV7-9 and TRBJ2-1; D perhaps matches TRBD2 (5 bases). In germline, CDR1 is SEHNR, CDR2 FQNEAQ (reference sequence). The CDR3 loop spans 17 amino acids. Trimming cost V 5 bases and J 10 bases, with 27 bases left between them. For the CDR3, the DNA is TGTGCCAGCAGCCCACCCTTTCGGGCGGAGAGGGCCCGAGAGCAGTTCTTC. It translates to CASSPPFRAERAREQFF.

The table lists this clonotype with many counts. The gene calls are TRBV20-1 and TRBJ2-7; tentatively, D is TRBD1 or TRBD2 (6 bases each). Germline V gene sequence: CDR1 DFQATT, CDR2 SNEGSKA (reference sequence). Trimming pared 1 base from V and 6 bases from J, leaving 22 bases between. This CDR3 is 16 amino acids long. In nucleotides, the CDR3 is TGCAGTGCTAGAGCCGGGGGCCGGGTACCCTGGGCCGAGCAGTACTTC. Translation gives CSARAGGRVPWAEQYF.

This clonotype has ten or more counts. The chain links TRBV14 to TRBJ2-1; D is possibly TRBD2 (6 bases). V shed 3 bases and J shed 6 bases, with 9 bases lying between them. The CDR3 has 13 amino acids. From germline, CDR1 is SGHDN and CDR2 FVKESK. The CDR3 reads CASSQGRTNEQFF. Written as DNA, the CDR3 is TGTGCCAGCAGCCAGGGGAGGACCAATGAGCAGTTCTTC.

This clonotype was detected ten times or more. The V and J genes are TRBV5-1 and TRBJ1-1; TRBD1 aligns across 8 bases. V was pared by 4 bases and J by 6 bases, with 5 bases of the junction left unmatched. Per germline, CDR1 SGHRS and CDR2 YFSETQ. This CDR3 is built from 13 residues. CDR3 amino acids: CASSPGQGAEAFF. The CDR3 bases are TGCGCCAGCAGCCCCGGACAGGGCGCTGAAGCTTTCTTT. The full variable domain, completed using reference TRBV5-1 and TRBJ1-1, is KAGVTQTPRYLIKTRGQQVTLSCSPISGHRSVSWYQQTPGQGLQFLFEYFSETQRNKGNFPGRFSGRQFSNSRSEMNVSTLELGDSALYLCASSPGQGAEAFFGQGTRLTVV.

This clonotype was found many times. This rearrangement joins TRBV5-1 to TRBJ2-1; TRBD2 matches at 10 bases. Germline CDR1 and CDR2: SGHRS and YFSETQ. V dropped 5 bases and J dropped 8; count of bases not matched to a gene: 7. CDR3 length: 14 residues. CDR3: CASSSSGSLYEQFF. The CDR3 nucleotides are TGCGCCAGCAGTTCTAGCGGGAGTTTGTATGAGCAGTTCTTC.

This clonotype was seen ten or more times. The rearrangement uses TRBV5-5 and TRBJ1-1, with unresolved D. The CDR3 loop spans 13 amino acids. Germline-derived CDR1 and CDR2 are SGHKS and YYEKEE (reference sequence). V shed 4 bases and J shed 0 bases, with 7 bases lying between them. The chain's CDR3 is CASSGLMNTEAFF. DNA for the CDR3: TGTGCCAGCAGCGGATTAATGAACACTGAAGCTTTCTTT.

This clonotype was counted at least ten times. Relative to the germline gene, one junction end is altered; a read error may explain this. The chain joins TRBV7-2 to TRBJ2-3; TRBD1 aligns across 10 bases. The CDR3 extends over 14 amino acids. Germline V gives CDR1 SGHTA, CDR2 FQGNSA. For the CDR3, the DNA is TGTGCCAGCAGCTGGGACAGGGGAGTAGATACGCGGTATTTT. This gives the protein CASSWDRGVDTRYF.

Ten or more counts support this clonotype. The chain joins TRBV5-1 to TRBJ2-3, with D perhaps given as TRBD1 or TRBD2 (5 bases each). CDR1 is SGHRS, CDR2 YFSETQ, per germline. Trimming took off 4 bases at V and 3 bases at J, with 9 bases between the two ends. The CDR3 is 13 residues long. CDR3: CASSEGRTDTQYF. CDR3 in DNA: TGCGCCAGCAGCGAGGGACGAACAGATACGCAGTATTTT.

There are many counts of this clonotype. The chain uses TRBV25-1 and TRBJ1-4; 7 nucleotides agree with TRBD1. This CDR3 region has 14 residues. Trimming took 6 bases from V and 5 from J; bases not matched to a gene: 6. Germline assignment: CDR1 MGHDK and CDR2 SYGVNS. CDR3 protein: CASRWDSPNEKLFF. The CDR3 nucleotides read TGTGCCAGCAGATGGGACAGCCCAAATGAAAAACTGTTTTTT.

This clonotype has just a few counts. The junction departs from the called germline gene at one end, perhaps through a read error. The chain couples TRBV20-1 to TRBJ1-6, with no clear D. Per the germline V gene, CDR1 is DFQATT and CDR2 is SNEGSKA (reference sequence). The CDR3 runs to 16 residues. The CDR3 sequence is CSARDPKGNYNSPLNF. In DNA, the CDR3 is TGCAGTGCTAGAGATCCTAAAGGGAACTATAATTCACCCCTCAACTTT.

This clonotype was seen a handful of times. The CDR3 protein is CASSSTGAGEQFF. The CDR3 DNA follows: TGTGCCAGCAGCTCCACAGGGGCGGGTGAGCAGTTCTTC. The chain links TRBV7-8 to TRBJ2-1; TRBD1 matches at 7 bases. The length of the CDR3 is 13 residues. Trimming removed 4 bases from V and 9 bases from J; junction bases left unmatched: 6. Germline V gene sequence: CDR1 SGHVS, CDR2 FQNEAQ.

The CDR3 region is CASSSGRILQETQYF. CDR3 bases: TGTGCCAGTAGTTCGGGGCGGATCCTCCAAGAGACCCAGTACTTC. The chain recombines TRBV19 with TRBJ2-5; perhaps D is TRBD1 or TRBD2 (5 bases each). Trimming took 5 bases from V and 1 from J, leaving 14 bases between them. This CDR3 has 15 residues. Per germline, CDR1 LNHDA and CDR2 SQIVND (reference sequence).

This clonotype was seen ten or more times. The rearrangement joins TRBV28 to TRBJ2-4; possibly TRBD1 for D (5 bases). The CDR3 is made up of 15 amino acids. Germline loops: CDR1 MDHEN, CDR2 SYDVKM. With 2 bases removed from V and 6 bases from J, the gap between germline ends came to 14 bases. CDR3 region: CASSLGRGRVNIQYF. The CDR3, as DNA: TGTGCCAGCAGTTTAGGAAGGGGTAGGGTAAACATTCAGTACTTC.

This clonotype occurred a few times. J is TRBJ1-1 and V is TRBV18; possible D gene TRBD1, 5 bases. Trimming pared 6 bases from V and 4 bases from J, leaving 12 bases between. CDR3 size: 13 residues. CDR1 and CDR2 (germline): KGHSH, LQKENI. The CDR3 loop is CASSERGRTEAFF. CDR3 nucleotides: TGTGCCAGCTCCGAGCGGGGCCGCACTGAAGCTTTCTTT.

The table lists this clonotype with many counts. V and J are TRBV5-1 and TRBJ2-5; D gene ambiguous. Trimming removed 4 bases at V and 1 base at J, with 11 bases between. The CDR3 has 14 residues. Germline lookup yields CDR1 SGHRS and CDR2 YFSETQ. The DNA for the CDR3 is TGCGCCAGCAGCCCTTTGGGGTTCCAAGAGACCCAGTACTTC. Residues: CASSPLGFQETQYF.

In its sample, this clonotype was seen many times. The chain carries TRBV5-1 and TRBJ2-3; 9 bases match TRBD1. Germline CDR1 SGHRS, CDR2 YFSETQ. V was clipped by 4 bases and J by 5 bases; unmatched bases: 5. The CDR3 contains 14 residues. The CDR3 DNA sequence: TGCGCCAGCAGCCCGGGACAGGGAAAAGATACGCAGTATTTT. Residues: CASSPGQGKDTQYF.

This clonotype was counted many times. This chain connects TRBV7-9 to TRBJ2-1; D possibly corresponds to TRBD1 (7 bases). This CDR3 comprises 22 residues. V lost 5 bases and J lost 4, with 36 bases in between. Germline lookup yields CDR1 SEHNR and CDR2 FQNEAQ (reference sequence). The CDR3 DNA reads TGTGCCAGCAGCGAGACTGCCCGACAGGGACTCCGTCAATTAGGAAAATACAATGAGCAGTTCTTC. This translates into CASSETARQGLRQLGKYNEQFF.

This clonotype was counted many times. The rearrangement links TRBV12-3 or TRBV12-4 to TRBJ2-5, with a weak D call TRBD2 (7 bases). V was cut by 4 bases and J by 6 bases, with 15 bases left in between. There are 14 residues in the CDR3. CDR3 residues: CASSWGGASKTQYF. The CDR3 nucleotides read TGTGCCAGCAGTTGGGGGGGGGCTTCGAAGACCCAGTACTTC.

This clonotype was observed at least ten times. V usage is TRBV12-3 or TRBV12-4 and J usage is TRBJ2-2, with 8 bases matching TRBD2. J lost 6 bases, V lost 6 bases, and 9 bases had no gene match. The CDR3 runs 15 residues. CDR3 DNA: TGTGCCAGCAGCCCTCCGGGACTAGAGGCCGGGGAGCTGTTTTTT. Residues: CASSPPGLEAGELFF.

At least ten counts were recorded for this clonotype. This sequence joins TRBV20-1 and TRBJ2-7; 10 bases are a match to TRBD1. The CDR3 is 15 residues long. Per germline, CDR1 DFQATT and CDR2 SNEGSKA (reference sequence). Germline trimming cut 0 bases from V and 1 base from J; bases unmatched to any gene: 3. In DNA form, the CDR3 reads TGCAGTGCTAGAGATGGGGGACAGGGGTCCTACGAGCAGTACTTC. It codes for CSARDGGQGSYEQYF.

In this sample, this clonotype turned up many times. The rearrangement joins TRBV9 to TRBJ2-3; 11 nucleotides line up with TRBD2. The CDR3 length is 16 residues. Trimming took 4 bases from V and 4 from J; bases not matched to a gene: 8. CDR1 and CDR2 (germline): SGDLS, YYNGEE. The CDR3 bases are TGTGCCAGCAGCACTTATAGCGGGAGGGAGGCAGATACGCAGTATTTT. Protein product: CASSTYSGREADTQYF.

This clonotype was recorded at least ten times. V usage is TRBV10-3 and J usage is TRBJ2-7, with D possibly being TRBD1 (5 bases). Germline V CDR1 and CDR2: ENHRY, SYGVKD. CDR3 length: 13 amino acids. Trimming removed 6 bases at V and 4 bases at J, with 13 bases between. In DNA form, the CDR3 reads TGTGCCATCAGCCTGGGGCAGACTTACGAGCAGTACTTC. Protein sequence: CAISLGQTYEQYF.

A few counts support this clonotype. J is TRBJ1-3 and V is TRBV19; D gene unclear. Per germline, CDR1 LNHDA and CDR2 SQIVND (reference sequence). The germline V and J ends were trimmed by 9 bases and 5 bases, with 8 bases remaining between them. CDR3 length equals 11 residues. DNA for the CDR3: TGTGCCAGCTCTTTACGAAACACCATATATTTT. Protein: CASSLRNTIYF.

This clonotype occurred many times. This chain connects TRBV29-1 to TRBJ2-3, with TRBD2 identical over 7 bases. This CDR3 is built from 13 residues. In germline, CDR1 is SQVTM, CDR2 ANQGSEA. DNA of the CDR3: TGCATAACCAGCGGGGCTTTCACAGATACGCAGTATTTT. Its translation is CITSGAFTDTQYF.